These 15 T cell receptor beta chains were all obtained from the same sample, sequenced in a study of glioma-infiltrating T cells after dendritic cell vaccination. Assay: immunoSEQ multiplex PCR; the TCRdb copy retains only in-frame clones and omits some. The sample consists of roughly 60,000 clones, around nine tenths of them appearing once. Indicated time point: after dendritic cell vaccination, including at tumor progression/relapse. This material consisted of blood, taken after dendritic cell vaccination. All receptors come from a human donor with glioblastoma.

V is TRBV27 and J is TRBJ2-2; the match to TRBD1 covers 10 bases. The trim removed 7 bases at V and 5 bases at J, leaving 4 bases unmatched. This CDR3 is built from 14 residues. CDR1 and CDR2 from the germline V gene are MNHEY and SMNVEV (reference sequence). In DNA, the CDR3 is TGTGCCAGCACCCGGACAGGGGGTACCGGGGAGCTGTTTTTT. It translates to CASTRTGGTGELFF.

The rearrangement links TRBV5-6 to TRBJ2-7, with 13 bases aligning to TRBD2. The CDR3 sequence is 16 residues long. The trim removed 4 bases at V and 2 bases at J, leaving 6 bases unmatched. Germline V gene sequence: CDR1 SGHDT, CDR2 YYEEEE. This CDR3 reads CASSPGTSGIPYEQYF. Here the CDR3 DNA reads TGTGCCAGCAGCCCGGGGACTAGCGGGATACCCTACGAGCAGTACTTC.

This clone has a single count. V usage is TRBV14 and J usage is TRBJ2-1; 8 bases line up with TRBD2. The trim removed 0 bases at V and 4 bases at J, leaving 5 bases unmatched. Germline V CDR1 and CDR2: SGHDN, FVKESK. The CDR3 covers 16 residues. Here the CDR3 reads CASSQDPLAVYNEQFF. CDR3 sequence (DNA): TGTGCCAGCAGCCAAGATCCACTAGCGGTATACAATGAGCAGTTCTTC.

The V gene is TRBV11-2, the J gene TRBJ2-7, with TRBD2 matching over 9 bases. The ends lost 1 base at V and 2 bases at J; junction bases unmatched: 6. The CDR3 consists of 16 residues. Germline V gives CDR1 SGHAT, CDR2 FQNNGV. The CDR3, as DNA: TGTGCCAGCAGCTTAGGGGGTAGCGGGGGAACCTACGAGCAGTACTTC. Its translation is CASSLGGSGGTYEQYF.

The chain is built from TRBV30 and TRBJ2-3; 11 bases map to TRBD2. This CDR3 contains 15 residues. Unmatched junction bases numbered 5, after V lost 1 base and J lost 5 bases. Germline assignment: CDR1 GTSNPN and CDR2 SVGIG (reference sequence). The CDR3 DNA reads as TGTGCCTGGAGTGCGTTAGCGGGGGGGGAAGATACGCAGTATTTT. Translating it yields CAWSALAGGEDTQYF.

This chain links TRBV9 with TRBJ2-1, with 8 bases that match TRBD1. The CDR3 is 18 amino acids. Germline trimming cut 3 bases from V and 3 bases from J; bases unmatched to any gene: 14. Germline V lookup: CDR1 SGDLS, CDR2 YYNGEE. The CDR3 nucleotides read TGTGCCAGCAGCGAAAAACAGGGGGTAGCTGGTATCTACAATGAGCAGTTCTTC. Translating gives CASSEKQGVAGIYNEQFF.

This chain joins TRBV27 and TRBJ1-3, with D perhaps TRBD1 (5 bases). There are 16 residues in the CDR3. The germline gives CDR1 MNHEY, CDR2 SMNVEV (reference sequence). V lost 6 bases, J lost 0 bases, and 15 bases lay in between. CDR3 amino acids: CASSSVGGTSGNTIYF. For the CDR3, the DNA is TGTGCCAGCAGCTCCGTGGGAGGGACCTCTGGAAACACCATATATTTT.

The genes are TRBV6-4 and TRBJ2-1; TRBD1 matches at 7 bases. Per germline, CDR1 MRHNA and CDR2 SNTAGT. J was trimmed by 7 bases and V by 2 bases; bases with no gene match: 17. The CDR3 is 18 residues long. The CDR3 DNA is TGTGCCAGCAGTGACCCCCACTTAGATAGGGGGCGGCAGAATGAGCAGTTCTTC. It encodes CASSDPHLDRGRQNEQFF.

The chain uses TRBV19 and TRBJ2-1; 9 nucleotides agree with TRBD2. V was pared by 3 bases and J by 7 bases, with 10 bases of the junction left unmatched. This CDR3 spans 16 amino acids. Germline V gives CDR1 LNHDA, CDR2 SQIVND (reference sequence). The CDR3 nucleotides are TGTGCCAGTAGTATCGGCGCGGGGGGGCGTCGAAATGAGCAGTTCTTC. Translated: CASSIGAGGRRNEQFF.

Here the CDR3 reads CASRPGGDYGYTF. The CDR3 DNA is TGTGCCAGCAGGCCAGGGGGCGACTATGGCTACACCTTC. This chain joins TRBV7-2 and TRBJ1-2; 8 nucleotides agree with TRBD1. Germline V gene sequence: CDR1 SGHTA, CDR2 FQGNSA. CDR3 length equals 13 residues. Trimming cost V 6 bases and J 3 bases; bases outside gene matches: 3.

The chain links TRBV9 to TRBJ2-3; 8 bases fit TRBD2. The CDR3 length is 15 residues. Germline loops: CDR1 SGDLS, CDR2 YYNGEE. With 4 bases clipped from V and 5 bases from J, the junction kept 9 bases outside the gene matches. The CDR3 reads CASSPPGLGGDTQYF. CDR3 nucleotide sequence: TGTGCCAGCAGCCCCCCGGGACTAGGCGGAGATACGCAGTATTTT.

The chain has TRBV27 and TRBJ2-7; 10 bases are shared with TRBD2. This CDR3 is built from 14 residues. The V and J ends lost 5 bases and 2 bases, in that order; junction bases with no gene match: 3. Germline loops: CDR1 MNHEY, CDR2 SMNVEV (reference sequence). CDR3: CASSTGTSAYEQYF. DNA for the CDR3: TGTGCCAGCAGTACTGGGACTAGCGCCTACGAGCAGTACTTC.

This chain joins TRBV27 and TRBJ1-5, with 9 bases identical to TRBD1. CDR3 size: 17 residues. J lost 0 bases, V lost 1 base, and 4 bases had no gene match. Germline V CDR1 and CDR2: MNHEY, SMNVEV (reference sequence). The DNA of the CDR3 is TGTGCCAGCAGTTTATTTGGGACAGGGAATAGCAATCAGCCCCAGCATTTT. The encoded protein is CASSLFGTGNSNQPQHF.

V usage is TRBV7-2 and J usage is TRBJ1-5; D gene unclear. Germline V gene sequence: CDR1 SGHTA, CDR2 FQGNSA. CDR3 length: 15 residues. V was cut by 0 bases and J by 3 bases, with 9 bases left in between. The CDR3 here is CASSLASVINQPQHF. The CDR3 nucleotides read TGTGCCAGCAGCTTAGCGTCAGTAATCAATCAGCCCCAGCATTTT. Full variable domain (outside the CDR3, taken from reference TRBV7-2 and TRBJ1-5): GAGVSQSPSNKVTEKGKDVELRCDPISGHTALYWYRQSLGQGLEFLIYFQGNSAPDKSGLPSDRFSAERTGGSVSTLTIQRTQQEDSAVYLCASSLASVINQPQHFGDGTRLSIL.

This clone appeared once. The chain links TRBV7-8 to TRBJ2-7; TRBD1 matches 11 bases. Germline V lookup: CDR1 SGHVS, CDR2 FQNEAQ. With V trimmed by 2 bases and J by 7 bases, 10 bases remained unmatched. This CDR3 is 16 amino acids long. Here the CDR3 reads CASSLPRGQGGWEQYF. In DNA, the CDR3 is TGTGCCAGCAGCTTACCCCGGGGACAGGGGGGGTGGGAGCAGTACTTC.